The next 25 T cell receptor beta chains were all read from a single sample in a study of blood T cells in healthy people across ages. It was with a sample-barcoded 5' primer and a J-beta primer mix that a second PCR of about 6 to 12 cycles was run. TCRdb independently ran MiXCR on the 5' RACE reads; one entry per CDR3 protein. Among about 690,000 distinct CDR3 sequences listed, 35% to 50% were seen once. Sequenced material: blood. The receptors were sampled from a man older than 75 in good health.

V is TRBV6-2 or TRBV6-3 and J is TRBJ2-1, with 14 nucleotides matching TRBD2. The J call is in doubt because the DNA end fits TRBJ2-7 better. CDR3 length: 14 residues. Looked up from germline, CDR1 is MNHEY and CDR2 is SVGEGT. CDR3 bases: TGTGCCAGCAGTGGACTAGCGGGAGGTAATGAGCAGTACTTC. Translation gives CASSGLAGGNEQYF.

This clonotype has more than one count but fewer than ten. The chain uses TRBV12-3 or TRBV12-4 and TRBJ1-6; possible D gene TRBD1, 5 bases. This CDR3 is 15 amino acids long. The V end was cut by 5 bases, the J end by 5 bases, with 13 bases between. In DNA, the CDR3 is TGTGCCAGCAGTAAGCACAGGACGGATAATTCACCCCTCCACTTT. Its protein is CASSKHRTDNSPLHF.

The table lists this clonotype with many counts. The chain recombines TRBV7-2 with TRBJ1-5; D call uncertain. V was cut by 5 bases and J by 1 base, with 9 bases left in between. The CDR3 is 14 amino acids. Germline values: CDR1 SGHTA, CDR2 FQGNSA. CDR3 DNA sequence: TGTGCCAGCAGCGATCAGATAAGCAATCAGCCCCAGCATTTT. It codes for CASSDQISNQPQHF. The full variable domain, with the rest looked up from reference TRBV7-2 and TRBJ1-5, is GAGVSQSPSNKVTEKGKDVELRCDPISGHTALYWYRQSLGQGLEFLIYFQGNSAPDKSGLPSDRFSAERTGGSVSTLTIQRTQQEDSAVYLCASSDQISNQPQHFGDGTRLSIL.

The J gene is TRBJ2-5, the V gene TRBV1; the table assigns TRBD1, which was not confirmed against the DNA. TRBV1 is termed a pseudogene. The length of the CDR3 is 17 residues. For the CDR3, the DNA is TGCACCAGCAGCCAACAACTACCCACAGGGCGGCAAGAGACCCAGTACTTC. Encoded protein: CTSSQQLPTGRQETQYF.

Note on this clonotype: The junction departs from germline at one end; a sequencing error may be responsible. This chain links TRBV7-2 with TRBJ2-1, with unresolved D. This CDR3 contains 13 residues. CDR1 and CDR2 from the germline V gene are SGHTA and FQGNSA. In DNA form, the CDR3 reads TGTGCCAGCAGCTTATCCCAAAACAATGAGCGGTTCTTC. It is translated as CASSLSQNNERFF.

V usage is TRBV27 and J usage is TRBJ2-6; no clear D gene. The germline V gene encodes CDR1 MNHEY and CDR2 SMNVEV (reference sequence). The CDR3 sequence is 16 residues long. The germline V and J ends were trimmed by 5 bases and 3 bases, with 14 bases remaining between them. CDR3 nucleotides: TGTGCCAGCAGTCCATACGGCATGTATGGGGCCAACGTCCTGACTTTC. Translating it yields CASSPYGMYGANVLTF.

The genes are TRBV7-2 and TRBJ1-1; D remains unclear. V was pared by 4 bases and J by 4 bases, with 13 bases between. The CDR3 contains 14 residues. Germline V gives CDR1 SGHTA, CDR2 FQGNSA. For the CDR3, the DNA is TGTGCCAGCAGCTCCGGAGTAGGAAGCACTGAAGCTTTCTTT. Translated: CASSSGVGSTEAFF.

This clonotype was detected a few times. The chain recombines TRBV19 with TRBJ1-4, with D possibly being TRBD1 (6 bases). The ends were cut back, 3 bases at V and 0 bases at J, with 11 bases in the middle. Germline V CDR1 and CDR2: LNHDA, SQIVND (reference sequence). The CDR3 is made up of 16 amino acids. The CDR3 reads CASSIGTLTTNEKLFF. The DNA for the CDR3 is TGTGCCAGTAGTATTGGGACACTAACAACTAATGAAAAACTGTTTTTT.

A few counts support this clonotype. This chain uses TRBV7-9 with TRBJ2-5; D remains ambiguous. The CDR3 has 15 amino acids. Germline V gives CDR1 SEHNR, CDR2 FQNEAQ (reference sequence). Trimming left V 3 bases short and J 1 base short, with 12 bases between. The CDR3 region has the DNA TGTGCCAGCAGCTTCCTCCCTCCCCCCCAAGAGACCCAGTACTTC. This encodes CASSFLPPPQETQYF. Together with reference TRBV7-9 and TRBJ2-5, the CDR3 gives the full variable domain: DTGVSQNPRHKITKRGQNVTFRCDPISEHNRLYWYRQTLGQGPEFLTYFQNEAQLEKSRLLSDRFSAERPKGSFSTLEIQRTEQGDSAMYLCASSFLPPPQETQYFGPGTRLLVL.

In this sample, this clonotype turned up a few times. The rearrangement joins TRBV7-2 to TRBJ2-2; D unresolved. The V gene lost 5 bases and the J gene lost 5 bases, with 9 bases spanning the gap. Looked up from germline, CDR1 is SGHTA and CDR2 is FQGNSA. The CDR3 length is 13 residues. CDR3 protein: CASSLIRTGELFF. As DNA, the CDR3 is TGTGCCAGCAGCCTCATCCGTACCGGGGAGCTGTTTTTT. Variable domain in full (rest from reference TRBV7-2 and TRBJ2-2): GAGVSQSPSNKVTEKGKDVELRCDPISGHTALYWYRQSLGQGLEFLIYFQGNSAPDKSGLPSDRFSAERTGGSVSTLTIQRTQQEDSAVYLCASSLIRTGELFFGEGSRLTVL.

This CDR3 reads CASSHRDRGPLEQYF. The CDR3 region has the DNA TGTGCCAGCAGCCACCGGGACAGGGGGCCCCTCGAGCAGTACTTC. The chain carries TRBV12-3 or TRBV12-4 and TRBJ2-7, with 12 bases lining up with TRBD1. Trimming at V came to 6 bases and at J to 6 bases, leaving 9 bases not matched to a gene. The CDR3 loop spans 15 amino acids.

This chain uses TRBV4-1 with TRBJ1-2, with no clear D. Germline assignment: CDR1 MGHRA and CDR2 YSYEKL. The CDR3 runs 14 residues. V gave up 3 bases and J gave up 4 bases, with 12 bases separating them. The CDR3 DNA reads TGCGCCAGCAGCCAGAGGGCGAACACCTATGGCTACACCTTC. The encoded protein is CASSQRANTYGYTF.

The gene calls are TRBV7-2 and TRBJ2-1; 7 bases agree with TRBD2. The J call may be wrong; the DNA end is better matched by TRBJ2-7. The CDR3 is 16 amino acids. CDR1 is SGHTA and CDR2 is FQGNSA in the germline V gene. CDR3 coding DNA: TGTGCCAGCAGCTCTCCCGGGGGGTCCTCCTACAATGAGCAGTACTTC. Its protein is CASSSPGGSSYNEQYF.

This chain links TRBV7-3 with TRBJ2-7, with a weak D call TRBD2 (7 bases). Germline V gene data show CDR1 as SGHTA and CDR2 as FQGTGA. With 5 bases removed from V and 1 base from J, the gap between germline ends came to 15 bases. There are 15 residues in the CDR3. CDR3 region: CASSVEGGGSYEQYF. As DNA, the CDR3 is TGTGCCAGCAGCGTAGAGGGGGGGGGATCCTACGAGCAGTACTTC.

The chain carries TRBV6-2 or TRBV6-3 and TRBJ2-3, with D unresolved. Trimming cost V 2 bases and J 2 bases, with 8 bases left between them. CDR1 MNHEY and CDR2 SVGEGT come from the germline V gene. The CDR3 is made up of 14 amino acids. CDR3 in DNA: TGTGCCAGCAGTTACCTGTCCGCCACAGATACGCAGTATTTT. Protein: CASSYLSATDTQYF.

This chain's CDR3 is CASSQADLRLAKNIQYF. The CDR3 nucleotides read TGTGCCAGCAGCCAAGCCGACTTGCGGCTAGCCAAAAACATTCAGTACTTC. The chain uses TRBV3-1 and TRBJ2-4; D not resolved. V lost 1 base to trimming and J lost 0 bases, with 13 bases between them. CDR1 and CDR2 (germline): LGHDT, YNNKEL (reference sequence). The CDR3 runs 17 residues.

A few counts support this clonotype. The chain links TRBV14 to TRBJ1-2, with D maybe TRBD1 (6 bases). Deletions cut 4 bases from V and 4 bases from J, with 10 bases between. The CDR3 has 13 residues. The germline V gene has CDR1 SGHDN and CDR2 FVKESK. The CDR3 spells CASSPGHLYGYTF. DNA of the CDR3: TGTGCCAGCAGCCCGGGACACCTCTATGGCTACACCTTC.

This rearrangement joins TRBV4-3 to TRBJ2-7; maybe TRBD2 (7 bases). Per germline, CDR1 LGHNA and CDR2 YSLEER. CDR3 length: 16 amino acids. Deletions cut 0 bases from V and 1 base from J, with 13 bases between. CDR3 region: CASSQEGGAPSYEQYF. CDR3 sequence (DNA): TGCGCCAGCAGCCAAGAAGGGGGGGCCCCATCCTACGAGCAGTACTTC.

The J gene is TRBJ2-2, the V gene TRBV12-5; TRBD1 matches at 10 bases. This CDR3 contains 17 residues. Trimming removed 0 bases from V and 6 bases from J; junction bases left unmatched: 7. Germline CDR1 and CDR2: LGHNT and FRNRAP. The CDR3 loop is CASGLVTGQGESGELFF. The CDR3 DNA follows: TGTGCTAGTGGTTTGGTAACTGGACAGGGGGAATCCGGGGAGCTGTTTTTT.

The chain combines TRBV5-1 with TRBJ2-7; D gene uncertain. CDR3 length: 13 residues. Germline V lookup: CDR1 SGHRS, CDR2 YFSETQ. V lost 4 bases and J lost 1, with 9 bases in between. The CDR3 loop is CASSLRNSYEQYF. In DNA form, the CDR3 reads TGCGCCAGCAGCCTCAGAAATTCCTACGAGCAGTACTTC.

This clonotype has more than one count but fewer than ten. The gene calls are TRBV28 and TRBJ1-2, with 7 nucleotides matching TRBD1. With V trimmed by 6 bases and J by 2 bases, 6 bases remained unmatched. The germline V gene encodes CDR1 MDHEN and CDR2 SYDVKM. CDR3 length: 14 residues. The CDR3 loop reads CASRRDSSNYGYTF. In DNA, the CDR3 is TGTGCCAGCAGAAGGGACAGTTCAAACTATGGCTACACCTTC.

The chain combines TRBV20-1 with TRBJ1-1, with D possibly TRBD1 on 6 matching bases. The V gene lost 3 bases and the J gene lost 0 bases, with 11 bases spanning the gap. The CDR3 has 14 amino acids. Germline CDR1 and CDR2: DFQATT and SNEGSKA (reference sequence). The CDR3 bases are TGCAGTGCTAGTCCGGGACATATGAACACTGAAGCTTTCTTT. Amino acid sequence: CSASPGHMNTEAFF.

V and J are TRBV3-1 and TRBJ2-7, with D tentatively TRBD2 (6 bases). The CDR3 is made up of 15 amino acids. V gave up 4 bases and J gave up 2 bases, with 15 bases separating them. CDR1 and CDR2 from the germline V gene are LGHDT and YNNKEL (reference sequence). CDR3: CASSPRLVRAYEQYF. The CDR3 DNA is TGTGCCAGCAGCCCGCGACTAGTACGGGCCTACGAGCAGTACTTC.

The chain uses TRBV3-1 and TRBJ2-7; 7 bases match TRBD1. V shed 4 bases and J 0 bases; nucleotides not matched to a gene: 6. The CDR3 has 15 residues. The germline V gene has CDR1 LGHDT and CDR2 YNNKEL (reference sequence). CDR3 amino acids: CASSRTGDHSYEQYF. CDR3 DNA sequence: TGTGCCAGCAGCCGTACAGGGGACCACTCCTACGAGCAGTACTTC.

This sequence joins TRBV5-4 and TRBJ2-3, with 8 bases lining up with TRBD2. The V segment lost 3 bases and the J segment 4 bases; nucleotides outside the gene matches: 7. This CDR3 contains 15 residues. Germline lookup yields CDR1 SGHNT and CDR2 YYREEE (reference sequence). CDR3 coding DNA: TGTGCCAGCAGCTGGAAAAGCGGGAGCTCAGATACGCAGTATTTT. Protein sequence: CASSWKSGSSDTQYF.